This paragraph reports one T cell receptor (beta chain). Its antigen is not known. A read error may be the cause here, since a much bigger clone is one base away. Per germline, CDR1 SGHDT and CDR2 YYEEEE. CDR3 size: 13 residues. Germline trimming cut 5 bases from V and 5 bases from J; bases unmatched to any gene: 5. The record originates from a study of T-cell reconstitution after alpha-beta-depleted transplantation in children. Library preparation (for TCRbeta) was performed with unique molecular identifiers. TCRdb re-analysed the PCR reads in MiXCR, keeping a single row per CDR3 protein. Here the sample spans 280,000 or so distinct CDR3 sequences, approximately 10% being singletons. General study results and limits: Reported findings indicate that, about two months after transplant, alpha-beta T cells came from several hundred expanded clones, which were derived from non-depleted graft cells. In some patients, recipient T cells and intrathymic progenitors surviving conditioning explained high day-60 diversity. From newly produced T cells came most of the T-cell counts and diversity one year after transplant.

The sequence came from a male patient aged 2 to 10 who had a stem cell transplant for chronic granulomatous disease, so the T cells may come from the graft donor. The specimen was peripheral blood, collected 180 days after TCRalphabeta/CD19-depleted stem cell transplant. The V call is TRBV5-6, the J call TRBJ2-7; 9 positions agree with TRBD1. The DNA for the CDR3 is TGTGCCAGCAGAGTGGGACAGGGAAACGAGCAGTACTTC. Protein product: CASRVGQGNEQYF.